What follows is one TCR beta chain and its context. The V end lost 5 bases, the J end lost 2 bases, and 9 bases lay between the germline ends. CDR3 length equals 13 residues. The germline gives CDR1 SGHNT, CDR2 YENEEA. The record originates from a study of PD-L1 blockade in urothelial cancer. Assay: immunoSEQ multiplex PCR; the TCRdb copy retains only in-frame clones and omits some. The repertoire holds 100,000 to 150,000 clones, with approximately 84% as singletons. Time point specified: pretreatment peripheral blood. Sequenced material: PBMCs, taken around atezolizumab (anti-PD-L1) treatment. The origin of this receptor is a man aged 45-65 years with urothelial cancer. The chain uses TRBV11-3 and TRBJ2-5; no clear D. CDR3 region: CASSLGFQETQYF. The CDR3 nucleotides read TGTGCCAGCAGCCTGGGCTTTCAAGAGACCCAGTACTTC.